The clone carrying this T cell receptor beta chain was seen a single time. No antigen is known for it. Only in-frame clones appear in the TCRdb table, and some are missing; sequencing was by immunoSEQ multiplex PCR. The sample yields roughly 110,000 clones, about 90% seen once. V dropped 4 bases and J dropped 7 bases, with 16 bases sitting between them. The germline V gene encodes CDR1 LNHDA and CDR2 SQIVND (reference sequence). CDR3 length equals 15 residues. These data are taken from a study of T cell responses to AZD1222 COVID-19 vaccine. Study findings and constraints: Donors skewed white British and female; clonal diversity was possibly underestimated. At 160-218 and 743-854, vaccine-associated CD4 TCRs were dominant, and they spanned spike. Nearly half of unique spike-specific TCRs reportedly avoided B.1.351 and B.1.1.7 mutated regions.

The TCR was taken from an adult in good health. The J gene is TRBJ2-2, the V gene TRBV19; D call uncertain. Specimen: peripheral blood, collected on day 0 of AZD1222 vaccination. CDR3 DNA: TGTGCCAGTAGTAGCTTAGTCTTGACCGACGGGGAGCTGTTTTTT. Protein: CASSSLVLTDGELFF.